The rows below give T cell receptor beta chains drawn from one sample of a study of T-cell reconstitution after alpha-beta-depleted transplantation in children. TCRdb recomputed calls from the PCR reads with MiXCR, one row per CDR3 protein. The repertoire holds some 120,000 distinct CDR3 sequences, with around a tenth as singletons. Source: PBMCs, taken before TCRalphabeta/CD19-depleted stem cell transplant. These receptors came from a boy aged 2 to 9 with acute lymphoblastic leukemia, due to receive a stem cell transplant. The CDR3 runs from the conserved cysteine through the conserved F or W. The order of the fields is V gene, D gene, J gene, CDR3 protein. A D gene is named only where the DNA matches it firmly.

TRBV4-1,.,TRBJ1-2,CASSHVPANYGYTF
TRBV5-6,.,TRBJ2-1,CASSKDGSYNEQFF
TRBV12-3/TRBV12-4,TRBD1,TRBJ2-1,CASSDLPPGQGDDEQFF
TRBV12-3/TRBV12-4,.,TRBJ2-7,CASSFGTGYEQYF
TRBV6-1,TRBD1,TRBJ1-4,CASSPGQGAWDVEKLFF
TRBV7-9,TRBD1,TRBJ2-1,CASSFRDREDNEQFF
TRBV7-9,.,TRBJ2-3,CASSPSSVRTDTQYF
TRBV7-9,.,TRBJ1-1,CASSLGRAHQAFF
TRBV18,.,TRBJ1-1,CASSPRMLDGLNLNTEAFF
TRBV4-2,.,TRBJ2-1,CASSQATNEQFF
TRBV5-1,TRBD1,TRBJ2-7,CASSYARDSYEQYF
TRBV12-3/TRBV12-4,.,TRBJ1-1,CASSRTYGNTEAFF
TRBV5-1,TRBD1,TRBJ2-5,CASSPTGTGGRETQYF
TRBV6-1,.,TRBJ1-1,CASSPIVRGAGGEAFF
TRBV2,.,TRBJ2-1,CASTKGGGYNEQFF
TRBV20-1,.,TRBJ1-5,CSARGAGQPQHF
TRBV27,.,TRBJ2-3,CASAKGGDTQYF
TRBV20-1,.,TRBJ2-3,CSARGHRLDTQYF
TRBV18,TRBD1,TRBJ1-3,CASSPSTGGSGNTIYF
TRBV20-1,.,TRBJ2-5,CSALRTTQETQYF
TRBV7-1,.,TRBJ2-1,CASSSYPRDREVATSGTSYNEQFF
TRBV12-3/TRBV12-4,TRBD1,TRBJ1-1,CASRDRGGYNTEAFF
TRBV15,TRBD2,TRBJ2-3,CATSAGREGTDTQYF
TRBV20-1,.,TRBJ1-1,CSATTRATEAFF
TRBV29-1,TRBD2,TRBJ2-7,CSVAALTSGREATYEQYF
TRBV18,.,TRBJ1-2,CASSPGSGYTF
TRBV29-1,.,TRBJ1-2,CSVEDGGYGYTF
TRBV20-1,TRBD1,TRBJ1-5,CSAGGGVQPQHF
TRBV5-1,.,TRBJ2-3,CASSLAGDGTDTQYF
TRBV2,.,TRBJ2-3,CAFSLGVGVPTTDTQYF
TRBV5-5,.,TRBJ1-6,CASSLRVAANSPLHF
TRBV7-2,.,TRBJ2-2,CASGRDFTNTGELFF
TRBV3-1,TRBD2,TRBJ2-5,CASSSQTSGRGTQYF
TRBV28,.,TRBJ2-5,CASSAIQGGETQYF
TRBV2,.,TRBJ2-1,CASRPGGTEQFF
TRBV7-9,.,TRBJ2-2,CASSPGDRAGELFF
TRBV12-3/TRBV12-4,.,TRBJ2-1,CASSLYSGKHNEQFF